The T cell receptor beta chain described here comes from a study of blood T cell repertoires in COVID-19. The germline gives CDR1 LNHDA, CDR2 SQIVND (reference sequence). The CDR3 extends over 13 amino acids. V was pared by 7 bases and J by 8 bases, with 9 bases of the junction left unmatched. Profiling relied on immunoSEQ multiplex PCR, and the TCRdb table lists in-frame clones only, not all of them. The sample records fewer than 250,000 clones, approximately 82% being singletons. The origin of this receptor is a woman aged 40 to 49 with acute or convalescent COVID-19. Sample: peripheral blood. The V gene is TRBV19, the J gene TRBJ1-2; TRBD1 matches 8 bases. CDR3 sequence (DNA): TGTGCCAGTAATCCCGACAGGGGAGACGGCTACACCTTC. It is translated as CASNPDRGDGYTF.